This passage covers 2 T cell receptor beta chains from one sample sequenced in a study of shared clonotypes between healthy human individuals. Produced via immunoSEQ multiplex PCR; TCRdb's table is partial and in-frame only. The sample carries about 1 million clones, about 77% recorded once. The specimen sequenced was memory CD4+ T cells sorted from blood. Specified subset: CD45RA-negative fraction. These receptors all come from a man between 18 and 29 years old in good health.

The rearrangement joins TRBV5-4 to TRBJ2-7; D not certain. The CDR3 has 15 amino acids. CDR1 is SGHNT and CDR2 is YYREEE in the germline V gene (reference sequence). The V gene lost 1 base and the J gene lost 2 bases, with 13 bases spanning the gap. The CDR3 region has the DNA TGTGCCAGCAGCTTGACCCGGAGTTCCCCCTACGAGCAGTACTTC. Protein sequence: CASSLTRSSPYEQYF.

The count of this clone is one. V and J are TRBV7-9 and TRBJ1-1; no reliable D call. CDR3 length equals 13 residues. Germline CDR1 SEHNR, CDR2 FQNEAQ (reference sequence). With 5 bases removed from V and 2 bases from J, the gap between germline ends came to 9 bases. The CDR3 reads CASSEGANTEAFF. For the CDR3, the DNA is TGTGCCAGCAGCGAAGGCGCTAACACTGAAGCTTTCTTT.